The 27 T cell receptor beta chains reported below all come from one sample, sequenced in a study of response to subunit inactivated influenza vaccine. Each CDR3 protein is one row after TCRdb ran MiXCR on the RT-PCR reads. This repertoire shows 450,000 to 550,000 distinct CDR3 sequences, 25% found once; its top ten account for approximately 2%. Specimen: CD4+ T cells sorted from PBMCs, collected about 5 days after vaccination. The receptors originated from a man aged 50 to 59 who received an inactivated influenza vaccine.

The chain has TRBV7-9 and TRBJ2-3, with a tentative D call TRBD2 (6 bases). The CDR3 is 16 residues long. V shed 0 bases and J shed 1 base, with 11 bases lying between them. Germline V gives CDR1 SEHNR, CDR2 FQNEAQ (reference sequence). CDR3 region: CASSLARGSGTDTQYF. The CDR3 DNA is TGTGCCAGCAGCTTAGCGCGGGGATCGGGCACAGATACGCAGTATTTT.

The chain has TRBV6-1 and TRBJ2-7; possibly TRBD1 for D (7 bases). Germline lookup yields CDR1 MNHNS and CDR2 SASEGT. V lost 6 bases and J lost 4, with 19 bases in between. This CDR3 comprises 15 residues. The CDR3 spells CASSRQGRGLYEQYF. The CDR3 nucleotides are TGTGCCAGCAGCAGACAGGGCCGGGGGTTATACGAGCAGTACTTC.

This clonotype turned up a few times. The chain links TRBV4-2 to TRBJ2-1; D is ambiguous. This CDR3 region has 17 residues. The V and J ends lost 0 bases and 0 bases respectively, with 12 bases between them. Germline V gene lookup returns CDR1 LGHNA and CDR2 YNFKEQ. The CDR3 coding sequence is TGTGCCAGCAGCCAAGAAGGCCTTCCAAGCTCCTACAATGAGCAGTTCTTC. Translated: CASSQEGLPSSYNEQFF.

The chain employs TRBV9 and TRBJ2-1; no definite D call. The CDR3 contains 16 residues. Germline CDR1 reads SGDLS; CDR2 reads YYNGEE. V dropped 4 bases and J dropped 4 bases, with 18 bases sitting between them. The CDR3 sequence is CASSSPLKDRYNEQFF. The CDR3 region has the DNA TGTGCCAGCAGCTCACCCCTGAAGGACCGATACAATGAGCAGTTCTTC.

The V gene is TRBV6-2 or TRBV6-3, the J gene TRBJ1-1; D remains unclear. Germline V gene sequence: CDR1 MNHEY, CDR2 SVGEGT. The CDR3 consists of 15 residues. V was cut by 8 bases and J by 5 bases, with 21 bases left in between. For the CDR3, the DNA is TGTGCCAGCGTCTCCTTCTGGGGTTTGAGGACTGAAGCTTTCTTT. Translation: CASVSFWGLRTEAFF.

The V gene is TRBV6-2 or TRBV6-3, the J gene TRBJ2-1, with no clear D. Trimming took 0 bases from V and 6 from J, leaving 15 bases between them. This CDR3 has 16 amino acids. Per the germline V gene, CDR1 is MNHEY and CDR2 is SVGEGT. The CDR3 here is CASSYSMARLSNEQFF. The DNA for the CDR3 is TGTGCCAGCAGTTACTCGATGGCTAGGCTGAGCAATGAGCAGTTCTTC.

V gene TRBV12-3 or TRBV12-4 combines with J gene TRBJ2-5; D call uncertain. The CDR3 is 14 amino acids. Deletions cut 3 bases from V and 5 bases from J, with 13 bases between. The CDR3 DNA reads TGTGCCAGCAGTTTTTCGGGCCACCCGGAGACCCAGTACTTC. Residues: CASSFSGHPETQYF.

This clonotype was recorded a few times. The chain joins TRBV5-1 to TRBJ2-7; D is ambiguous. The length of the CDR3 is 14 residues. V dropped 4 bases and J dropped 7 bases, with 18 bases sitting between them. Germline-derived CDR1 and CDR2 are SGHRS and YFSETQ. The CDR3 spells CASSPSSLGWEQYF. The CDR3, as DNA: TGCGCCAGCAGCCCCAGTTCTCTTGGGTGGGAGCAGTACTTC.

This clonotype was counted between two and nine times. The J gene is TRBJ1-2, the V gene TRBV20-1; D unresolved. The CDR3 extends over 14 amino acids. V shed 3 bases and J shed 1 base, with 12 bases lying between them. Germline CDR1 is DFQATT and CDR2 is SNEGSKA (reference sequence). This CDR3 reads CSARRPGDNYGYTF. The CDR3 DNA reads as TGCAGTGCTAGGCGCCCCGGGGATAACTATGGCTACACCTTC.

In this sample, this clonotype turned up a few times. The gene calls are TRBV6-5 and TRBJ1-1; D not certain. The CDR3 spans 15 residues. V lost 2 bases and J 1 base, leaving 11 bases between the germline ends. The germline V gene has CDR1 MNHEY and CDR2 SVGAGI. The CDR3 spells CASSYLRGANTEAFF. In DNA, the CDR3 is TGTGCCAGCAGTTACCTCCGGGGAGCGAACACTGAAGCTTTCTTT.

In its sample, this clonotype was seen many times. CDR3 amino acids: CSVGQGYNEKLFF. CDR3 bases: TGCAGCGTAGGACAGGGTTATAATGAAAAACTGTTTTTT. V and J are TRBV29-1 and TRBJ1-4; 8 bases are shared with TRBD1. CDR3 length: 13 amino acids. The junction had 4 bases not matched to a gene; V was cut back by 6 bases and J by 4 bases. Germline assignment: CDR1 SQVTM and CDR2 ANQGSEA.

This clonotype was found a few times. J is TRBJ1-4 and V is TRBV29-1; 8 bases agree with TRBD1. Germline V gene data show CDR1 as SQVTM and CDR2 as ANQGSEA. J lost 4 bases, V lost 7 bases, and 5 bases had no gene match. The CDR3 contains 13 residues. CDR3 amino acids: CSAQGANNEKLFF. CDR3 DNA sequence: TGCAGCGCCCAGGGGGCGAATAATGAAAAACTGTTTTTT.

This chain joins TRBV28 and TRBJ2-2; tentative D call: TRBD2 (5 bases). Trimming left V 10 bases short and J 3 bases short, with 12 bases between. Germline CDR1 reads MDHEN; CDR2 reads SYDVKM. The CDR3 runs 13 residues. CDR3: CATVATHTGELFF. DNA for the CDR3: TGTGCCACCGTAGCGACCCACACCGGGGAGCTGTTTTTT.

The chain couples TRBV4-3 to TRBJ2-7; D possibly corresponds to TRBD1 (6 bases). Trimming pared 1 base from V and 3 bases from J, leaving 10 bases between. Looked up from germline, CDR1 is LGHNA and CDR2 is YSLEER. This CDR3 has 14 amino acids. CDR3 DNA: TGCGCCAGCAGCCAAGGACCACAGGGCTACGAGCAGTACTTC. Translated, it gives CASSQGPQGYEQYF.

This clonotype came up a few times. The chain joins TRBV4-3 to TRBJ1-3; perhaps TRBD1 as D (5 bases). This CDR3 has 18 amino acids. V shed 1 base and J shed 0 bases, with 16 bases lying between them. From germline, CDR1 is LGHNA and CDR2 YSLEER. CDR3 sequence: CASSQAILGTGSGNTIYF. DNA for the CDR3: TGCGCCAGCAGCCAAGCTATTCTGGGTACAGGCTCTGGAAACACCATATATTTT.

The CDR3 protein is CSARPDNTGELFF. CDR3 sequence (DNA): TGCAGTGCTAGGCCGGACAACACCGGGGAGCTGTTTTTT. The rearrangement uses TRBV20-1 and TRBJ2-2; the D is unclear. Trimming removed 3 bases from V and 2 bases from J, with 7 bases in between. Germline-derived CDR1 and CDR2 are DFQATT and SNEGSKA (reference sequence). CDR3 length: 13 amino acids.

The table lists this clonotype with a few counts. This chain connects TRBV14 to TRBJ2-4; possible D gene TRBD1, 5 bases. V dropped 1 base and J dropped 0 bases, with 13 bases sitting between them. The CDR3 loop spans 17 amino acids. Germline V gives CDR1 SGHDN, CDR2 FVKESK. This CDR3 reads CASSQVTGDLAKNIQYF. CDR3 nucleotides: TGTGCCAGCAGCCAAGTTACAGGAGATCTAGCCAAAAACATTCAGTACTTC.

This clonotype has a handful of counts. The CDR3 coding sequence is TGCGCCAGCAGCCAAGCGGGACAGGGGGCAGATACGCAGTATTTT. Its protein product is CASSQAGQGADTQYF. The chain joins TRBV4-3 to TRBJ2-3, with TRBD1 identical over 11 bases. The CDR3 runs 15 residues. The V gene end was trimmed by 1 base and the J gene end by 4 bases; junction bases not matched to a gene: 1. CDR1 and CDR2 (germline): LGHNA, YSLEER.

The table lists this clonotype with a few counts. This chain's CDR3 is CASSLGRNGEAFF. The CDR3 DNA reads TGTGCCAGCAGCTTAGGGCGGAACGGTGAAGCTTTCTTT. The chain is built from TRBV11-2 and TRBJ1-1; D is unresolved. The CDR3 spans 13 residues. The germline gives CDR1 SGHAT, CDR2 FQNNGV. V lost 1 base, J lost 7 bases, and 10 bases lay in between.

On this clonotype: The junction does not match germline at one end; this may be a read error. The rearrangement uses TRBV29-1 and TRBJ2-5, with 9 bases that match TRBD1. The germline V gene has CDR1 SQVTM and CDR2 ANQGSEA. The CDR3 totals 14 residues. In nucleotides, the CDR3 is TGCAACGTTGGCCAATGGGACAGGGTCGAGACCCAGTACTTC. Translation: CNVGQWDRVETQYF. Based on the CDR3 plus reference TRBV29-1 and TRBJ2-5, the full variable domain is SAVISQKPSRDICQRGTSLTIQCQVDSQVTMMFWYRQQPGQSLTLIATANQGSEATYESGFVIDKFPISRPNLTFSTLTVSNMSPEDSSIYLCNVGQWDRVETQYFGPGTRLLVL.

The chain employs TRBV12-3 or TRBV12-4 and TRBJ2-7, with D perhaps matching TRBD1 (6 bases). V lost 5 bases, J lost 2 bases, and 13 bases lay in between. The CDR3 runs 14 residues. CDR3 protein: CASSMYGTTYEQYF. CDR3 coding DNA: TGTGCCAGCAGTATGTACGGGACAACCTACGAGCAGTACTTC.

The CDR3 nucleotides are TGTGCCAGCACAGGAGGAGCGAACCAAGGAACTGAAGCTTTCTTT. Translated: CASTGGANQGTEAFF. The genes are TRBV6-2 or TRBV6-3 and TRBJ1-1, with no clear D. V gave up 7 bases and J gave up 5 bases, with 20 bases separating them. The V gene's germline CDR1 is MNHEY and CDR2 SVGEGT. This CDR3 contains 15 residues.

A single count supports this clonotype. V usage is TRBV9 and J usage is TRBJ2-1, with D perhaps matching TRBD1 (5 bases). The CDR3 length is 14 residues. V dropped 0 bases and J dropped 7 bases, with 11 bases sitting between them. Germline V lookup: CDR1 SGDLS, CDR2 YYNGEE. Written as DNA, the CDR3 is TGTGCCAGCAGCGTAGAAGCAGGGCAGAATGAGCAGTTCTTC. This gives the protein CASSVEAGQNEQFF.

The chain carries TRBV20-1 and TRBJ2-7; TRBD2 is a possible D gene (6 bases). V was shortened by 3 bases and J by 5 bases, with 11 bases between the two germline ends. Germline CDR1 reads DFQATT; CDR2 reads SNEGSKA (reference sequence). The CDR3 runs 12 residues. The CDR3 DNA is TGCAGTGCTAGGGAGGGAAGGAACGAGCAGTACTTC. Its protein product is CSAREGRNEQYF.

The gene calls are TRBV10-3 and TRBJ1-1, with 8 bases identical to TRBD1. The CDR3 is 13 residues long. The germline V gene encodes CDR1 ENHRY and CDR2 SYGVKD. Unmatched junction bases numbered 6, after V lost 8 bases and J lost 4 bases. CDR3 nucleotides: TGTGCCATCGGGGGGACAGGACTCACTGAAGCTTTCTTT. It codes for CAIGGTGLTEAFF.

This clonotype has a handful of counts. The chain has TRBV7-9 and TRBJ1-3, with D hard to call. This CDR3 has 16 residues. The germline V and J ends were trimmed by 3 bases and 3 bases, with 15 bases remaining between them. The germline V gene encodes CDR1 SEHNR and CDR2 FQNEAQ (reference sequence). The CDR3 spells CASSLRHLRDGNTIYF. The DNA of the CDR3 is TGTGCCAGCAGCTTGAGACACCTCCGGGATGGAAACACCATATATTTT.

The J gene is TRBJ2-1, the V gene TRBV20-1; D not resolved. The CDR3 contains 15 residues. Germline-derived CDR1 and CDR2 are DFQATT and SNEGSKA (reference sequence). The V end lost 0 bases, the J end lost 0 bases, and 9 bases lay between the germline ends. The chain's CDR3 is CSARDATGSYNEQFF. In DNA form, the CDR3 reads TGCAGTGCTAGAGATGCTACGGGCTCCTACAATGAGCAGTTCTTC.